The 25 T cell receptor beta chains below all came from one sample that was sequenced in a study of esophageal squamous cell carcinoma under preoperative chemotherapy. Stated time point: after preoperative PTX-NDP chemotherapy. Via MiXCR, TCRdb re-called the PCR reads, giving one row per CDR3 protein. The sample has about 32,000 distinct CDR3 sequences, 52% seen once; the top ten hold less than 30%. This sample was taken from a patient given preoperative chemotherapy. The receptor source for this set is a human donor with esophageal squamous cell carcinoma. The donor label of this sample is uncertain.

This clonotype was detected once. At one of its ends the junction is not consistent with the germline gene, which may arise from a read error. The gene calls are TRBV7-7 and TRBJ2-5, with 11 bases matching TRBD2. Germline V CDR1 and CDR2: SSHAT, FNYEAQ (reference sequence). CDR3 length equals 16 residues. CDR3: CASSSLAGGVEEAQYF. CDR3 nucleotide sequence: TGTGCTAGCAGCTCGCTAGCGGGGGGCGTGGAAGAGGCCCAGTACTTC.

The chain is built from TRBV6-1 and TRBJ2-7; 12 bases are a match to TRBD2. V dropped 6 bases and J dropped 1; count of bases not matched to a gene: 4. The CDR3 covers 15 residues. Germline CDR1 is MNHNS and CDR2 is SASEGT. The CDR3 nucleotides read TGTGCCAGCAGGCCAACTAGCGGGAGGTCCTACGAGCAGTACTTC. Protein sequence: CASRPTSGRSYEQYF.

The chain employs TRBV7-9 and TRBJ2-7; 9 bases align to TRBD1. The V segment lost 8 bases and the J segment 1 base; nucleotides outside the gene matches: 3. Per the germline V gene, CDR1 is SEHNR and CDR2 is FQNEAQ (reference sequence). The CDR3 length is 13 residues. CDR3 DNA: TGTGCCAGCTTAGGACAGGGGTCCTACGAGCAGTACTTC. This gives the protein CASLGQGSYEQYF.

A note on this clonotype: One end of the junction is discordant with germline, which a read error may explain. The CDR3 sequence is CASSNLARGPGDTQYF. The CDR3, as DNA: TGTGCCAGCAGCAACCTGGCGCGGGGACCCGGTGATACTCAGTATTTC. The J gene is TRBJ2-1, the V gene TRBV7-8; D might be TRBD2 (6 bases). The CDR3 totals 16 residues. The V gene's germline CDR1 is SGHVS and CDR2 FQNEAQ.

This clonotype appeared many times. The chain carries TRBV6-1 and TRBJ2-2; D possibly corresponds to TRBD2 (6 bases). V was pared by 7 bases and J by 0 bases, with 12 bases between. This CDR3 comprises 15 residues. The germline gives CDR1 MNHNS, CDR2 SASEGT. The CDR3: CASTLAGSNTGELFF. DNA of the CDR3: TGTGCCAGCACCCTGGCGGGGTCGAACACCGGGGAGCTGTTTTTT.

This clonotype is classed as medium-sized. The chain carries TRBV27 and TRBJ2-4; D perhaps matches TRBD2 (6 bases). Germline CDR1 and CDR2: MNHEY and SMNVEV (reference sequence). V was clipped by 5 bases and J by 8 bases, with 7 bases between them. This CDR3 region has 11 residues. The CDR3 nucleotides are TGTGCCAGCAGTGGGGGGTACATTCAGTACTTC. Amino acid sequence: CASSGGYIQYF.

This chain joins TRBV7-3 and TRBJ2-3; 7 nucleotides align to TRBD2. This CDR3 has 16 amino acids. V lost 5 bases and J lost 0; bases outside the gene matches: 8. Germline V lookup: CDR1 SGHTA, CDR2 FQGTGA. CDR3 bases: TGTGCCAGCAGCCCGGCCGCGACTAGCAGCACAGATACGCAGTATTTT. The encoded protein is CASSPAATSSTDTQYF.

This chain connects TRBV7-8 to TRBJ2-2; 11 bases are a match to TRBD1. The J call is in doubt because the DNA end fits TRBJ2-3 better. CDR1 SGHVS and CDR2 FQNEAQ come from the germline V gene. The CDR3 runs 15 residues. CDR3 bases: TGTGCCAGCAGCTACGGGACAGGGGGGACCGGGGAGCAGTATTTT. It encodes CASSYGTGGTGEQYF.

This clonotype was seen just once. Sequence at one end of the junction differs from germline and may be a read error. The genes are TRBV11-2 and TRBJ2-3; D is ambiguous. The J call is uncertain, as TRBJ2-2 better fits the DNA end. The CDR3 spans 14 residues. Looked up from germline, CDR1 is SGHAT and CDR2 is FQNNGV. CDR3 amino acids: CASSQDVGTDTLFF. The DNA for the CDR3 is TGTGCGAGCAGCCAGGATGTTGGCACAGATACGCTGTTTTTT.

With respect to this clonotype: Given a much more abundant clone one base away, this may be a read error. This chain links TRBV7-6 with TRBJ2-1, with a possible D match to TRBD2 (6 bases). Trimming took 5 bases from V and 13 from J, leaving 24 bases between them. The CDR3 runs to 15 residues. Per the germline V gene, CDR1 is SGHVS and CDR2 is FNYEAQ. CDR3 in DNA: TGTGCCAGCAGCCTCTTTCCGACAGACCGGGGGACCCAGTTCTTC. It translates to CASSLFPTDRGTQFF.

Turning to this clonotype: The CDR3 does not close with the conserved phenylalanine or tryptophan, likely indicating a read error. The DNA is left out, because the CDR3 cannot be placed on it with certainty; the CDR3 is given as TCRdb lists it. The V call is TRBV12-2, the J call TRBJ2-3. TRBV12-2 is flagged as a pseudogene. The CDR3 spans 14 residues, counting both ends. CDR3 sequence reads: CASRQGHYTMSSSS.

This clonotype was seen many times. The rearrangement uses TRBV7-2 and TRBJ2-7; TRBD2 matches at 7 bases. The CDR3 is made up of 16 amino acids. In germline, CDR1 is SGHTA, CDR2 FQGNSA. The V and J ends lost 1 base and 2 bases, in that order; junction bases with no gene match: 8. The CDR3 loop is CASSLGGTSGAYEQYF. DNA of the CDR3: TGTGCCAGCAGCTTAGGGGGAACAAGCGGGGCCTACGAGCAGTACTTC.

The chain has TRBV11-1 and TRBJ2-3; 9 bases are shared with TRBD2. CDR1 is SGHAT and CDR2 is FQDESV in the germline V gene (reference sequence). Trimming took 6 bases from V and 12 from J; bases not matched to a gene: 19. The CDR3 contains 16 residues. This CDR3 reads CASSSTSGGSPETQYF. The CDR3, as DNA: TGTGCCAGCAGTTCGACTAGCGGCGGGAGCCCAGAGACCCAGTATTTT.

This clonotype was recorded at least ten times. V is TRBV11-2 and J is TRBJ2-5, with D possibly matching TRBD2 (6 bases). Looked up from germline, CDR1 is SGHAT and CDR2 is FQNNGV. V dropped 0 bases and J dropped 11 bases, with 25 bases sitting between them. CDR3 length: 17 amino acids. The CDR3 is CASSLDWAVGGLNEQYF. The CDR3 DNA reads TGTGCCAGCAGCTTAGATTGGGCCGTGGGGGGTCTCAATGAGCAGTACTTC. The complete variable domain, with remaining parts taken from reference TRBV11-2 and TRBJ2-5, reads EAGVAQSPRYKIIEKRQSVAFWCNPISGHATLYWYQQILGQGPKLLIQFQNNGVVDDSQLPKDRFSAERLKGVDSTLKIQPAKLEDSAVYLCASSLDWAVGGLNEQYFGPGTRLLVL.

This clonotype was observed at least ten times. The rearrangement joins TRBV7-7 to TRBJ2-7; 12 bases align to TRBD2. CDR1 and CDR2 (germline): SSHAT, FNYEAQ (reference sequence). This CDR3 comprises 24 residues. The ends lost 1 base at V and 4 bases at J; junction bases unmatched: 29. The CDR3 is CASSLVGGKTSGSVTRPGAYEQYF. The DNA for the CDR3 is TGTGCCAGCAGCTTAGTAGGCGGCAAGACTAGCGGGAGCGTCACCCGACCTGGGGCATACGAGCAGTACTTC.

The gene calls are TRBV5-4 and TRBJ2-2, with 10 bases lining up with TRBD1. The CDR3 covers 15 residues. J lost 3 bases, V lost 4 bases, and 3 bases had no gene match. The germline V gene encodes CDR1 SGHNT and CDR2 YYREEE (reference sequence). CDR3 sequence: CASSLGTGDTGELFF. Written as DNA, the CDR3 is TGTGCCAGCAGCCTCGGGACAGGGGACACCGGGGAGCTGTTTTTT.

Only a few counts were recorded for this clonotype. The rearrangement joins TRBV11-2 to TRBJ2-1; D is uncertain. V shed 4 bases and J shed 10 bases, with 11 bases lying between them. The CDR3 is 12 residues long. Germline CDR1 SGHAT, CDR2 FQNNGV. CDR3: CASSSGVGEQFF. CDR3 in DNA: TGTGCCAGCAGCTCTGGGGTGGGGGAGCAGTTCTTC.

The chain joins TRBV7-6 to TRBJ2-2, with TRBD1 matching over 9 bases. The CDR3 sequence is 16 residues long. Germline CDR1 and CDR2: SGHVS and FNYEAQ. Unmatched junction bases numbered 13, after V lost 2 bases and J lost 12 bases. The DNA for the CDR3 is TGTGCCAGCAGCTTATTAGGGACAGGGTTCTCCGATAAGCTGTTTTTT. It specifies CASSLLGTGFSDKLFF.

This clonotype appeared many times. The chain joins TRBV19 to TRBJ2-7; possibly TRBD1 or TRBD2 for D (5 bases each). The ends were cut back, 3 bases at V and 2 bases at J, with 11 bases in the middle. The germline V gene encodes CDR1 LNHDA and CDR2 SQIVND (reference sequence). This CDR3 comprises 14 residues. The CDR3 bases are TGTGCCAGTAGTATTAGGGACCGTCCCTACGAGCAGTACTTC. Translation gives CASSIRDRPYEQYF.

The CDR3 nucleotides read TGTGCCAGCAGCCCCAGGACAGTTGTGACGAATGAGCAGTTCTTC. It specifies CASSPRTVVTNEQFF. The V and J genes are TRBV5-5 and TRBJ2-1; possible D gene TRBD1, 6 bases. CDR3 length equals 15 residues. Trimming cost V 4 bases and J 7 bases, with 18 bases left between them. Per the germline V gene, CDR1 is SGHKS and CDR2 is YYEKEE (reference sequence).

Notes on this clonotype: A read error is likely, as this CDR3 ends without the conserved phenylalanine or tryptophan. The DNA is left out, because the CDR3 cannot be placed on it with certainty; the CDR3 is given as TCRdb lists it. The V gene is TRBV7-9, the J gene TRBJ2-5; TRBD1 is the table's D call and was not checked against the DNA. The germline gives CDR1 SEHNR, CDR2 FQNEAQ (reference sequence). The CDR3 length equals 15 residues, ends included. CDR3 region: CASSNTGGGHATQHS.

This clonotype was recorded at least ten times. The CDR3 sequence: CASSQGQGNAGYTF. The CDR3, as DNA: TGTGCCAGCAGCCAGGGACAGGGGAACGCTGGCTACACCTTC. This sequence joins TRBV11-2 and TRBJ1-2; TRBD1 matches at 10 bases. The ends lost 5 bases at V and 7 bases at J; junction bases unmatched: 7. Germline CDR1 and CDR2: SGHAT and FQNNGV. The CDR3 consists of 14 residues.

The sample holds many counts of this clonotype. The chain carries TRBV7-2 and TRBJ2-3; the match to TRBD1 covers 7 bases. The germline CDR1 and CDR2 sequences are SGHTA and FQGNSA. The V and J ends lost 4 bases and 1 base, in that order; junction bases with no gene match: 5. The CDR3 covers 15 residues. The CDR3 protein is CASSSQGDGTDTQYF. The CDR3 DNA reads as TGTGCCAGCAGCTCCCAGGGGGATGGCACAGATACGCAGTATTTT.

A word on this clonotype: A junction end diverges from the germline sequence, so it may reflect a read error. The chain employs TRBV6-1 and TRBJ2-3; 7 bases agree with TRBD2. Per germline, CDR1 MNHNS and CDR2 SASEGT. The CDR3 has 14 amino acids. CDR3 nucleotides: TGTGCCAGCAGTCCGCGACTAGCCGTCAACACGCAGTATTTC. Encoded protein: CASSPRLAVNTQYF.

J is TRBJ2-2 and V is TRBV25-1; D is undetermined. There are 13 residues in the CDR3. Germline CDR1 and CDR2: MGHDK and SYGVNS. Trimming cost V 6 bases and J 0 bases, with 5 bases left between them. CDR3 DNA: TGTGCCAGCAGCGGCTCGAACACCGGGGAGCTGTTTTTT. This gives the protein CASSGSNTGELFF.